This TCR beta chain was retrieved from a study of cytomegalovirus exposure and HLA in healthy donors. Study results and caveats: The majority of CMV-associated TCR beta chains were reported as apparently HLA-restricted in a later analysis. A missense variant in DCLRE1C was later tied to TCR beta V- and J-gene trimming. In the analysis, some V segments, TRBV6-2 and TRBV6-3 included, were excluded as indistinguishable. Productive rates of about 90% or about 30% were seen for most TCR beta V segments in an earlier analysis.

This clone was picked up a small number of times. The antigen remains unidentified. Trimming took 3 bases from V and 2 from J; bases not matched to a gene: 6. The CDR3 extends over 17 amino acids. The germline gives CDR1 SGDLS, CDR2 YYNGEE. 60 Vbeta and 13 Jbeta primers were used in PCR. Assay used: immunoSEQ multiplex PCR; TCRdb lists only in-frame clones, some missing. This table holds 200,000 to 250,000 clones, about 77% found once. J is TRBJ1-6 and V is TRBV9; 9 nucleotides agree with TRBD1. The TCR sequence derives from a boy aged 5-17 years in good health and CMV-seronegative. The sample consisted of PBMCs. CDR3 nucleotide sequence: TGTGCCAGCAGCGCCACAGGGGGCAGGACCTATAATTCACCCCTCCACTTT. The encoded protein is CASSATGGRTYNSPLHF.